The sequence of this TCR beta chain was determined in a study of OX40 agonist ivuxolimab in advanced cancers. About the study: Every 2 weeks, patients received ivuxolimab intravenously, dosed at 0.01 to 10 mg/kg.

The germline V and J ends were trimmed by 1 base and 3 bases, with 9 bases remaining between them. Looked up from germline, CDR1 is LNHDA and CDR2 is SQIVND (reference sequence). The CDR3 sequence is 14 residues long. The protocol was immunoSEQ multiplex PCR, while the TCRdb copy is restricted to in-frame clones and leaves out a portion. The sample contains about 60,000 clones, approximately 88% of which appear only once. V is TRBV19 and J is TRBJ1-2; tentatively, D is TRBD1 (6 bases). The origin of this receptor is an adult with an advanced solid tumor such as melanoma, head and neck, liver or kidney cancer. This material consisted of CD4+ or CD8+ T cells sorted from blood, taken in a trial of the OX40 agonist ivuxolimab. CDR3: CASSIARTDYGYTF. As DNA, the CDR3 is TGTGCCAGTAGTATAGCCAGGACAGACTATGGCTACACCTTC.